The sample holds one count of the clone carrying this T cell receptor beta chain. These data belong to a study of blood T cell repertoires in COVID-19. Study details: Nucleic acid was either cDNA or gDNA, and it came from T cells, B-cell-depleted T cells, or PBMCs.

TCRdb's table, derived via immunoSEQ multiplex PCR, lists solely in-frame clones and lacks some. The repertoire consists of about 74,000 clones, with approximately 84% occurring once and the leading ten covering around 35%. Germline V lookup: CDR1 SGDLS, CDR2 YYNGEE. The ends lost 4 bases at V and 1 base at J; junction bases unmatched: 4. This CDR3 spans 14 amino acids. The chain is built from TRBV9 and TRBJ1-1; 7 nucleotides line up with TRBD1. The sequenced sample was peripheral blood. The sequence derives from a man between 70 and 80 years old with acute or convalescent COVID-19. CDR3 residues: CASSPQGRNTEAFF. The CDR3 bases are TGTGCCAGCAGCCCACAGGGGAGGAACACTGAAGCTTTCTTT.